This T cell receptor beta chain comes out of a study of blood T cell repertoires in COVID-19. Repertoires were generated with immunoSEQ multiplex PCR, while TCRdb's copy carries only in-frame clones and drops some. The table shows about 120,000 clones, with around 85% occurring only once. The CDR3 totals 14 residues. Trimming removed 6 bases from V and 3 bases from J; junction bases left unmatched: 9. Germline values: CDR1 SQVTM, CDR2 ANQGSEA. Specimen: peripheral blood. The origin of this receptor is a man aged 55 to 70 with acute or convalescent COVID-19. This chain connects TRBV29-1 to TRBJ2-3; TRBD2 aligns across 7 bases. CDR3 in amino acids: CSVSGTQGTDTQYF. As DNA, the CDR3 is TGCAGCGTAAGCGGGACTCAAGGAACAGATACGCAGTATTTT.